The 26 T cell receptor beta chains below come from one sample, sequenced in a study of cytomegalovirus exposure and HLA in healthy donors (TCRdb year 2017). Preparation of the library involved the immunoSEQ multiplex PCR assay. For the multiplex PCR, a mixture combining 60 forward primers for TCR Vbeta segments and 13 reverse primers for TCR Jbeta segments was used. TCRdb holds this immuneACCESS table with in-frame rearrangements only. Some clones are missing; in checked studies, unresolved V genes explain under half, and the rest has no known cause. The sample includes 100,000 or so clones, with more than 70% observed a single time. The biggest ten clones account for about 3.8% of the sample. The sample was PBMCs. The origin of the receptors is a man aged 25 to 45 in good health and CMV-seronegative.

V gene TRBV5-1 combines with J gene TRBJ2-5; 8 bases align to TRBD1. The CDR3 length is 16 residues. CDR1 and CDR2 (germline): SGHRS, YFSETQ. With V trimmed by 4 bases and J by 1 base, 9 bases remained unmatched. The CDR3 region has the DNA TGCGCCAGCAGCCTCGGACAGGGTCTCGTCCAAGAGACCCAGTACTTC. Amino acid sequence: CASSLGQGLVQETQYF.

The chain employs TRBV29-1 and TRBJ2-3, with 13 bases matching TRBD2. Germline CDR1 reads SQVTM; CDR2 reads ANQGSEA. Trimming removed 6 bases from V and 0 bases from J; junction bases left unmatched: 3. The CDR3 has 15 amino acids. The CDR3 loop is CSVGLAGDSTDTQYF. CDR3 nucleotide sequence: TGCAGCGTCGGACTAGCGGGAGATAGCACAGATACGCAGTATTTT.

The gene calls are TRBV11-2 and TRBJ2-1; TRBD2 aligns across 13 bases. CDR3 length: 17 residues. Germline CDR1 is SGHAT and CDR2 is FQNNGV. V lost 6 bases to trimming and J lost 2 bases; unmatched junction nucleotides: 7. CDR3 amino acids: CASRPLAGGKAYNEQFF. DNA of the CDR3: TGTGCCAGCAGACCACTAGCGGGAGGGAAAGCCTACAATGAGCAGTTCTTC.

The chain uses TRBV6-4 and TRBJ1-1; 7 nucleotides match TRBD1. The germline V gene has CDR1 MRHNA and CDR2 SNTAGT. V lost 4 bases to trimming and J lost 3 bases; unmatched junction nucleotides: 8. There are 15 residues in the CDR3. The CDR3 region has the DNA TGTGCCAGCAGTGCTTCCAGGACAGGAGACACTGAAGCTTTCTTT. It yields the protein CASSASRTGDTEAFF.

CDR3 region: CAWDPGQFEKLFF. The DNA for the CDR3 is TGTGCCTGGGACCCCGGACAGTTTGAAAAACTGTTTTTT. The chain links TRBV30 to TRBJ1-4; possible D gene TRBD1, 6 bases. Trimming removed 5 bases at V and 7 bases at J, with 14 bases between. Germline CDR1 reads GTSNPN; CDR2 reads SVGIG (reference sequence). This CDR3 is 13 amino acids long.

This sequence joins TRBV7-2 and TRBJ2-3, with D possibly TRBD1 on 5 matching bases. There are 15 residues in the CDR3. The V gene's germline CDR1 is SGHTA and CDR2 FQGNSA. The germline V and J ends were trimmed by 1 base and 0 bases, with 8 bases remaining between them. Here the CDR3 reads CASSLVGQSTDTQYF. Here the CDR3 DNA reads TGTGCCAGCAGCTTAGTAGGACAAAGCACAGATACGCAGTATTTT.

The CDR3 DNA is TGTGCCACCAGCAGAGATAGCGGGAGCAACACAGATACGCAGTATTTT. Translated: CATSRDSGSNTDTQYF. The J gene is TRBJ2-3, the V gene TRBV15; 9 nucleotides align to TRBD2. CDR3 length: 16 residues. Germline CDR1 LNHNV, CDR2 YYDKDF (reference sequence). V lost 0 bases and J lost 2; bases outside the gene matches: 3.

This chain uses TRBV18 with TRBJ2-7, with 9 bases matching TRBD1. V lost 3 bases to trimming and J lost 3 bases; unmatched junction nucleotides: 3. This CDR3 spans 14 amino acids. Looked up from germline, CDR1 is KGHSH and CDR2 is LQKENI. The DNA of the CDR3 is TGTGCCAGCTCACCCGGGACAGGGATCTACGAGCAGTACTTC. Translated: CASSPGTGIYEQYF.

CDR3 nucleotide sequence: TGTGCCAGCAGCGCCCGGACAGACTCCACCTACGAGCAGTACTTC. This translates into CASSARTDSTYEQYF. V usage is TRBV7-9 and J usage is TRBJ2-7, with D tentatively TRBD1 (6 bases). Germline CDR1 and CDR2: SEHNR and FQNEAQ (reference sequence). Trimming stripped 5 bases from V and 2 bases from J, with 16 bases between. This CDR3 contains 15 residues. Full variable domain (missing parts from reference TRBV7-9 and TRBJ2-7): DTGVSQNPRHKITKRGQNVTFRCDPISEHNRLYWYRQTLGQGPEFLTYFQNEAQLEKSRLLSDRFSAERPKGSFSTLEIQRTEQGDSAMYLCASSARTDSTYEQYFGPGTRLTVT.

This chain uses TRBV9 with TRBJ1-2; D remains unclear. The ends were cut back, 0 bases at V and 3 bases at J, with 12 bases in the middle. CDR1 SGDLS and CDR2 YYNGEE come from the germline V gene. The CDR3 loop spans 15 amino acids. CDR3: CASSVDNFVDYGYTF. The CDR3 DNA sequence: TGTGCCAGCAGCGTAGATAACTTTGTCGACTATGGCTACACCTTC.

V usage is TRBV28 and J usage is TRBJ1-6; D unresolved. Germline CDR1 MDHEN, CDR2 SYDVKM. The CDR3 is 19 residues long. Trimming cost V 6 bases and J 9 bases, with 30 bases left between them. CDR3 nucleotides: TGTGCCAGCAGACATAGGCTATTACTCCGGGAAGCAGTTGGTTCACCCCTCCACTTT. Amino acids: CASRHRLLLREAVGSPLHF.

The chain has TRBV4-2 and TRBJ1-3, with D perhaps TRBD1 (5 bases). The CDR3 covers 16 residues. Germline values: CDR1 LGHNA, CDR2 YNFKEQ. V was trimmed by 0 bases and J by 4 bases, leaving 13 bases between them. The chain's CDR3 is CASSQDPVGPGNTIYF. The CDR3 DNA reads as TGTGCCAGCAGCCAAGATCCTGTGGGGCCAGGAAACACCATATATTTT.

J is TRBJ2-1 and V is TRBV27, with D maybe TRBD1 (6 bases). CDR1 and CDR2 (germline): MNHEY, SMNVEV (reference sequence). Trimming took off 7 bases at V and 7 bases at J, with 17 bases between the two ends. This CDR3 has 14 residues. The CDR3, as DNA: TGTGCCAGCACCAGGTCAGGGGTTGGGAATGAGCAGTTCTTC. Translating gives CASTRSGVGNEQFF.

This rearrangement joins TRBV10-3 to TRBJ1-4, with TRBD1 matching 9 bases. Germline V gene data show CDR1 as ENHRY and CDR2 as SYGVKD. J was trimmed by 7 bases and V by 2 bases; bases with no gene match: 5. The CDR3 length is 15 residues. As DNA, the CDR3 is TGTGCCATCAGTGAGGAGGACAGGGGAATTGAAAAACTGTTTTTT. This codes for CAISEEDRGIEKLFF.

The chain has TRBV6-1 and TRBJ1-1; D possibly corresponds to TRBD1 (5 bases). The CDR3 runs 14 residues. CDR1 is MNHNS and CDR2 is SASEGT in the germline V gene. The CDR3 sequence is CAAERGGPNTEAFF. The CDR3 DNA follows: TGTGCTGCAGAAAGGGGCGGACCGAACACTGAAGCTTTCTTT.

The chain is built from TRBV7-2 and TRBJ1-3, with D hard to call. V was trimmed by 1 base and J by 4 bases, leaving 11 bases between them. The CDR3 consists of 15 residues. From germline, CDR1 is SGHTA and CDR2 FQGNSA. The CDR3 region is CASSLVLTSGNTIYF. The CDR3 DNA is TGTGCCAGCAGCTTAGTTCTGACATCGGGAAACACCATATATTTT. Supplemented by reference TRBV7-2 and TRBJ1-3, the full variable domain reads GAGVSQSPSNKVTEKGKDVELRCDPISGHTALYWYRQSLGQGLEFLIYFQGNSAPDKSGLPSDRFSAERTGGSVSTLTIQRTQQEDSAVYLCASSLVLTSGNTIYFGEGSWLTVV.

V gene TRBV10-3 combines with J gene TRBJ1-5; D call uncertain. V shed 0 bases and J shed 0 bases, with 12 bases lying between them. Germline V CDR1 and CDR2: ENHRY, SYGVKD. The CDR3 is made up of 17 amino acids. CDR3 residues: CAISESMSTHSNQPQHF. CDR3 bases: TGTGCCATCAGTGAGTCTATGTCCACTCATAGCAATCAGCCCCAGCATTTT.

The genes are TRBV7-6 and TRBJ2-5, with a weak D call TRBD2 (5 bases). Matching the DNA end better, TRBJ2-7 makes the J call doubtful. The CDR3 loop spans 15 amino acids. Germline V lookup: CDR1 SGHVS, CDR2 FNYEAQ. This CDR3 is CASSPRGGRDYEQYF. CDR3 bases: TGTGCCAGCAGCCCCCGAGGAGGAAGGGACTACGAGCAGTACTTC.

This clone was recorded once. The chain is built from TRBV7-2 and TRBJ2-7; TRBD2 aligns across 11 bases. J lost 4 bases, V lost 5 bases, and 16 bases had no gene match. Germline V CDR1 and CDR2: SGHTA, FQGNSA. The CDR3 is 18 residues long. The CDR3 here is CASSPRGASGRSRYEQYF. The CDR3 nucleotides read TGTGCCAGCAGCCCCCGGGGGGCTAGCGGGAGGTCCAGGTACGAGCAGTACTTC.

The V call is TRBV6-1, the J call TRBJ1-2; D gene ambiguous. The CDR3 length is 13 residues. Per germline, CDR1 MNHNS and CDR2 SASEGT. V was trimmed by 6 bases and J by 4 bases, leaving 12 bases between them. The CDR3 reads CASSLREIYGYTF. CDR3 bases: TGTGCCAGCAGCCTCCGGGAGATCTATGGCTACACCTTC.

This sequence joins TRBV9 and TRBJ2-5, with 7 bases that match TRBD1. The CDR3 extends over 14 amino acids. V shed 4 bases and J 4 bases; nucleotides not matched to a gene: 7. Looked up from germline, CDR1 is SGDLS and CDR2 is YYNGEE. The CDR3 protein is CASSTQDRVETQYF. CDR3 sequence (DNA): TGTGCCAGCAGCACCCAAGACAGGGTAGAGACCCAGTACTTC.

The chain employs TRBV2 and TRBJ2-3; TRBD1 agrees at 10 bases. CDR3 length equals 14 residues. Per the germline V gene, CDR1 is SNHLY and CDR2 is FYNNEI. Trimming at V came to 6 bases and at J to 3 bases, leaving 3 bases not matched to a gene. The DNA for the CDR3 is TGTGCCAGCAGGTGGGACAGGGGAACAGATACGCAGTATTTT. This gives the protein CASRWDRGTDTQYF.

The CDR3 nucleotides read TGTGCCAGCAGCCAAATTCTCGGGACAGGGTTACAAAAAGCTTTCTTT. Its protein is CASSQILGTGLQKAFF. This chain uses TRBV5-6 with TRBJ1-1; TRBD1 agrees at 9 bases. Germline V lookup: CDR1 SGHDT, CDR2 YYEEEE. The J segment lost 9 bases and the V segment lost 4 bases, leaving 16 bases of the junction unmatched. This CDR3 is 16 amino acids long.

The sample holds one count of this clone. The V and J genes are TRBV27 and TRBJ2-1; the D is unclear. CDR3 size: 11 residues. Germline CDR1 MNHEY, CDR2 SMNVEV (reference sequence). Trimming removed 6 bases at V and 10 bases at J, with 10 bases between. DNA for the CDR3: TGTGCCAGCAGAACCCCCCGGGAGCAGTTCTTC. It encodes CASRTPREQFF.

This clone was picked up a small number of times. This sequence joins TRBV7-2 and TRBJ2-2; maybe TRBD1 (5 bases). This CDR3 has 14 amino acids. V dropped 5 bases and J dropped 0 bases, with 7 bases sitting between them. CDR1 and CDR2 from the germline V gene are SGHTA and FQGNSA. CDR3 protein: CASSRTTNTGELFF. The CDR3 DNA is TGTGCCAGCAGCCGGACAACGAACACCGGGGAGCTGTTTTTT.

The J gene is TRBJ1-2, the V gene TRBV4-1; 11 bases map to TRBD1. Trimming took 5 bases from V and 1 from J; bases not matched to a gene: 9. The CDR3 extends over 17 amino acids. Germline-derived CDR1 and CDR2 are MGHRA and YSYEKL. The CDR3 DNA reads as TGCGCCAGCAGCAACATACTGGGACAGGGGGTTAACTATGGCTACACCTTC. It encodes CASSNILGQGVNYGYTF.